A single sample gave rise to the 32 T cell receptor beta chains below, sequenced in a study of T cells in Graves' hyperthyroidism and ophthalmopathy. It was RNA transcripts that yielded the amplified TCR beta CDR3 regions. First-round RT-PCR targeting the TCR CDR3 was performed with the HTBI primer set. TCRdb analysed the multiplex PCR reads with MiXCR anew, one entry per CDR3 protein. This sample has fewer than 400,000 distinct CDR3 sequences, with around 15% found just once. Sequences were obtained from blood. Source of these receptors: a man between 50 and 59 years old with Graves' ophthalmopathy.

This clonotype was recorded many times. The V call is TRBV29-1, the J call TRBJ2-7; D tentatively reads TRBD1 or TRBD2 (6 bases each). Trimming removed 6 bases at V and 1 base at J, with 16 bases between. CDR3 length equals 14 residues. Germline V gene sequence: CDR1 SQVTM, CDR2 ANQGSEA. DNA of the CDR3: TGCAGCGTGGACGGGGGCTGGCCGTCCTACGAGCAGTACTTC. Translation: CSVDGGWPSYEQYF.

In DNA form, the CDR3 reads TGTGCCAGCAGCCAAGATACAGGGGAACAAGAGACCCAGTACTTC. This gives the protein CASSQDTGEQETQYF. This chain uses TRBV3-1 with TRBJ2-5, with 7 bases identical to TRBD1. Germline V gene sequence: CDR1 LGHDT, CDR2 YNNKEL (reference sequence). V gave up 0 bases and J gave up 2 bases; unmatched junction bases: 3. CDR3 length equals 15 residues.

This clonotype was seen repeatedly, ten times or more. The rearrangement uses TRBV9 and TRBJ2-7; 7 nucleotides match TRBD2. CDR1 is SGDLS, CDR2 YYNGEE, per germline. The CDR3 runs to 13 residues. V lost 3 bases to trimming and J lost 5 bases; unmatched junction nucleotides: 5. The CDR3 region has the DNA TGTGCCAGCAGCGCTGGGGAGGGGAACGAGCAGTACTTC. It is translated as CASSAGEGNEQYF. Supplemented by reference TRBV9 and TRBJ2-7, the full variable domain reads DSGVTQTPKHLITATGQRVTLRCSPRSGDLSVYWYQQSLDQGLQFLIQYYNGEERAKGNILERFSAQQFPDLHSELNLSSLELGDSALYFCASSAGEGNEQYFGPGTRLTVT.

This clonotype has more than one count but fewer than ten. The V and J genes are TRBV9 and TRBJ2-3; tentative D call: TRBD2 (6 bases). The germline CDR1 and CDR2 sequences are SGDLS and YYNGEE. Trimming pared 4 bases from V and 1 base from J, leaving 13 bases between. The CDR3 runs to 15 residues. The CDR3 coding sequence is TGTGCCAGCAGCCTACGGCGGGGACGCACAGATACGCAGTATTTT. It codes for CASSLRRGRTDTQYF.

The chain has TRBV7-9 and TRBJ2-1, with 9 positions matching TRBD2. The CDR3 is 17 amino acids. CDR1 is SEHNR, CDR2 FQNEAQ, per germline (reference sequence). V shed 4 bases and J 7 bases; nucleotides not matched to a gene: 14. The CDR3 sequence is CASSSTMTSGGGNEQFF. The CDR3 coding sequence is TGTGCCAGCAGCTCCACGATGACTAGCGGAGGGGGAAATGAGCAGTTCTTC.

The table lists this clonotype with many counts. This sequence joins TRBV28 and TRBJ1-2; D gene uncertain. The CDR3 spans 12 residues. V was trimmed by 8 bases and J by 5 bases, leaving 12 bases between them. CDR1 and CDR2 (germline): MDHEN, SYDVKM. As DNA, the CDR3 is TGTGCCAGCGATCAGAAGGGATATGGCTACACCTTC. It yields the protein CASDQKGYGYTF.

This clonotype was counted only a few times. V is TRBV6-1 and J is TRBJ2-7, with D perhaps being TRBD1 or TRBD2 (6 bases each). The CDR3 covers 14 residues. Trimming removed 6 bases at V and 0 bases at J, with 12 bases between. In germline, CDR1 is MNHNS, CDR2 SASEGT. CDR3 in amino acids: CASRGGGLSYEQYF. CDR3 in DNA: TGTGCCAGCAGAGGAGGGGGGCTCTCCTACGAGCAGTACTTC.

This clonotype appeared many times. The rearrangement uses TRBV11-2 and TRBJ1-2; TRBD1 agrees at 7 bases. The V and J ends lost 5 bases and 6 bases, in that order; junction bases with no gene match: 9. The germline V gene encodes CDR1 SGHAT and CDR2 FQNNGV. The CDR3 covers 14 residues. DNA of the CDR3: TGTGCCAGCAGCGCCCTACAGGGGAGCCATGGCTACACCTTC. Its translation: CASSALQGSHGYTF.

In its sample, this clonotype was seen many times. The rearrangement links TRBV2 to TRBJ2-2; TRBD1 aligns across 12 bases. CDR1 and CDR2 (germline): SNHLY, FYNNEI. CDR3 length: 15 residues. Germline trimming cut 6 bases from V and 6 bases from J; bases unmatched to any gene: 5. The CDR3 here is CASRTGTGGAGELFF. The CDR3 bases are TGTGCCAGCAGAACCGGGACAGGGGGCGCCGGGGAGCTGTTTTTT.

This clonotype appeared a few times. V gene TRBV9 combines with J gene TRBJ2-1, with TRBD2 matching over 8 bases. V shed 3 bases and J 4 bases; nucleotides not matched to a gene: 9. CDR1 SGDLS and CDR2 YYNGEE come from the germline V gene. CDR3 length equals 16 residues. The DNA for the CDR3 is TGTGCCAGCAGCGAGGGGAGCGGGAGAGGATACAATGAGCAGTTCTTC. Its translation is CASSEGSGRGYNEQFF. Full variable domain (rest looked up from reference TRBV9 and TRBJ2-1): DSGVTQTPKHLITATGQRVTLRCSPRSGDLSVYWYQQSLDQGLQFLIQYYNGEERAKGNILERFSAQQFPDLHSELNLSSLELGDSALYFCASSEGSGRGYNEQFFGPGTRLTVL.

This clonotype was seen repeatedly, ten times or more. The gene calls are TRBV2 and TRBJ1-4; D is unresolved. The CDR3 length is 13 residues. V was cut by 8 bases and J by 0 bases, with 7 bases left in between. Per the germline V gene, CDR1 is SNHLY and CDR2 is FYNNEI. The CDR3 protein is CASSRATNEKLFF. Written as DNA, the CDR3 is TGTGCCAGCTCGCGGGCAACTAATGAAAAACTGTTTTTT.

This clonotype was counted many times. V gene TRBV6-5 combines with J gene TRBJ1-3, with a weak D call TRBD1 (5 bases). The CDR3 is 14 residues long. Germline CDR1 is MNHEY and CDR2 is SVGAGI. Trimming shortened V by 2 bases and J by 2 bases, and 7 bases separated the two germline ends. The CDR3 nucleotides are TGTGCCAGCAGTTACCAGGGAACTGGAAACACCATATATTTT. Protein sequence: CASSYQGTGNTIYF.

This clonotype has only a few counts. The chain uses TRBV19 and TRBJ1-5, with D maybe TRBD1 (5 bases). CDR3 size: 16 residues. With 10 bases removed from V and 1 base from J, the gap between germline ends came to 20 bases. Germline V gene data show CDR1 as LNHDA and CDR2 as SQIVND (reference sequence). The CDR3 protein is CATTPEGTFSNQPQHF. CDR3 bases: TGTGCCACCACCCCCGAGGGGACCTTCAGCAATCAGCCCCAGCATTTT.

The CDR3 spells CASSYGRSNGYTF. For the CDR3, the DNA is TGTGCCAGCAGTTATGGCAGGAGTAATGGCTACACCTTC. The chain joins TRBV6-9 to TRBJ1-2; D remains unclear. CDR1 is MNHGY, CDR2 SVAAGI, per germline. V dropped 2 bases and J dropped 6 bases, with 10 bases sitting between them. This CDR3 contains 13 residues.

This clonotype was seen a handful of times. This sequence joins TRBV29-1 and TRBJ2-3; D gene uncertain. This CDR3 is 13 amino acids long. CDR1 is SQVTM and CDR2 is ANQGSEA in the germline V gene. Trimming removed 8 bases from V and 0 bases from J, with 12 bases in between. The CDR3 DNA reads TGCAGCCTCCGGGCCCTGAGCACAGATACGCAGTATTTT. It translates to CSLRALSTDTQYF.

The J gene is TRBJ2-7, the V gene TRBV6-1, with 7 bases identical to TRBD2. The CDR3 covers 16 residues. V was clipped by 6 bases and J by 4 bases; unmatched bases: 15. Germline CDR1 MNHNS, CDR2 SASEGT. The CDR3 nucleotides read TGTGCCAGCAGGGACGAACTGGGGGGGGTCTCATACGAGCAGTACTTC. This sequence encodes CASRDELGGVSYEQYF.

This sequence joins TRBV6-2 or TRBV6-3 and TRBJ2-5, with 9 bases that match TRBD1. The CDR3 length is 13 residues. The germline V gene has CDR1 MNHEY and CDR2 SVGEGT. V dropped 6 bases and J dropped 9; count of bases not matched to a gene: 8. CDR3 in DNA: TGTGCCAGCAGAACCGGACAGGGGTCGGCCCAGTACTTC. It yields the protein CASRTGQGSAQYF.

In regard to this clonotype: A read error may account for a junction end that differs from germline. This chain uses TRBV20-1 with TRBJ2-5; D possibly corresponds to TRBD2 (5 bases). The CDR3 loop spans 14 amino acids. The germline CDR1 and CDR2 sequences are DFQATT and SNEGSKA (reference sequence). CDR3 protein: CSPRGIPVKETQYF. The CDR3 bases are TGCAGTCCTAGAGGGATACCGGTCAAAGAGACCCAGTACTTC.

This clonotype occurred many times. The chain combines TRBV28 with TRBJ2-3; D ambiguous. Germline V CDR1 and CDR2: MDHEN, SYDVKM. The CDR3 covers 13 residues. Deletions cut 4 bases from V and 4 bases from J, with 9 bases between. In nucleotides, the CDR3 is TGTGCCAGCAGTTCTGGTCCCGCAGATACGCAGTATTTT. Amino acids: CASSSGPADTQYF.

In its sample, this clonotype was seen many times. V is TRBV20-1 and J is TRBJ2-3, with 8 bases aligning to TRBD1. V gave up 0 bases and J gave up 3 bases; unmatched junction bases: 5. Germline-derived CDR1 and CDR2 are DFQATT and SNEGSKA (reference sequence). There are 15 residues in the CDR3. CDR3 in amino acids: CSARDLRGRTDTQYF. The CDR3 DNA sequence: TGCAGTGCTAGAGATCTCAGGGGGCGGACAGATACGCAGTATTTT.

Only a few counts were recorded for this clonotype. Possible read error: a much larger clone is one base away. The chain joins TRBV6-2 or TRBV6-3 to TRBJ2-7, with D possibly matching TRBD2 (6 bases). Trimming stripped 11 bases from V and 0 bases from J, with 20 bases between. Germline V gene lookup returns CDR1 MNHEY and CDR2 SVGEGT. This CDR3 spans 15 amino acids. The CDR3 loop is CAARDVGGSSYEQYF. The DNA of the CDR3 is TGTGCCGCCAGGGACGTGGGAGGCAGCTCCTACGAGCAGTACTTC.

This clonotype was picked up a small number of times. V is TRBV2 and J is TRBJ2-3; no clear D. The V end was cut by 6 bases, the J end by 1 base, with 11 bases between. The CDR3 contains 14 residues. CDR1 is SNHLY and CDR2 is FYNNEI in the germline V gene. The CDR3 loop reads CASRSQDRTDTQYF. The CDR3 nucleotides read TGTGCCAGCAGGAGCCAGGACCGCACAGATACGCAGTATTTT.

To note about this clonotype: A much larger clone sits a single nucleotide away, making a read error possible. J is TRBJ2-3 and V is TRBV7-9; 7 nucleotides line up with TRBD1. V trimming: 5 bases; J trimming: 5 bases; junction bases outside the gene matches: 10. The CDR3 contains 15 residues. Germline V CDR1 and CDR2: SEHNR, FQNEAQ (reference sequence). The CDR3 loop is CASSTKQGSVDTQYF. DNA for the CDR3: TGTGCCAGCAGCACAAAACAGGGGTCGGTAGATACGCAGTATTTT.

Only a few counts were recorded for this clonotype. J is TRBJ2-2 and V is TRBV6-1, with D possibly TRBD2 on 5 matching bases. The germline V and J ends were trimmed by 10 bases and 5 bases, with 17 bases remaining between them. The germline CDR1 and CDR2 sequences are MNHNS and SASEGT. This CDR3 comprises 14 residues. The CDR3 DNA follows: TGTGCCACTTTCAGCGGCCTACAGACCGGGGAGCTGTTTTTT. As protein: CATFSGLQTGELFF.

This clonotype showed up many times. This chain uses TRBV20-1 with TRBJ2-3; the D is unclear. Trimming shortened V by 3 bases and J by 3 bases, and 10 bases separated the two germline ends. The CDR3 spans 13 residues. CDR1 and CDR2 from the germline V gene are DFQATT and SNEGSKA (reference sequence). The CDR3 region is CSASVVKTDTQYF. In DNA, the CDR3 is TGCAGTGCTAGCGTGGTGAAGACAGATACGCAGTATTTT.

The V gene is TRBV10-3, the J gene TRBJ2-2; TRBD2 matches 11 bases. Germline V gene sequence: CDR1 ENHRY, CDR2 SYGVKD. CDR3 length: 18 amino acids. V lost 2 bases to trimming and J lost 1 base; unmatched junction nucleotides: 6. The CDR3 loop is CAISELTSGIGNTGELFF. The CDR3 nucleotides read TGTGCCATCAGTGAGCTGACTAGCGGGATCGGGAACACCGGGGAGCTGTTTTTT.

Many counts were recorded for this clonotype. This CDR3 reads CASSEARFEPQHF. CDR3 sequence (DNA): TGTGCCAGCAGTGAAGCGCGGTTCGAGCCCCAGCATTTT. The chain uses TRBV6-1 and TRBJ1-5, with unresolved D. The ends were cut back, 0 bases at V and 8 bases at J, with 8 bases in the middle. CDR1 and CDR2 (germline): MNHNS, SASEGT. The CDR3 is 13 residues long.

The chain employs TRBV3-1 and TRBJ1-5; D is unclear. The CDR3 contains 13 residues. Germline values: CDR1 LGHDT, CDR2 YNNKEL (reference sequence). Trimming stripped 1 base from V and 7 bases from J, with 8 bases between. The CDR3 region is CASSQVPDQPQHF. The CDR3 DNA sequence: TGTGCCAGCAGCCAAGTTCCCGACCAGCCCCAGCATTTT.

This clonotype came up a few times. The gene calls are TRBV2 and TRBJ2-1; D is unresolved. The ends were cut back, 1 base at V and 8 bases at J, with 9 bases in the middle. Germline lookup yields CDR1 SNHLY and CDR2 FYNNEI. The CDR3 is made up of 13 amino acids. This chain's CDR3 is CASSEDLLHEQFF. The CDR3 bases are TGTGCCAGCAGTGAAGACCTCTTACATGAGCAGTTCTTC.

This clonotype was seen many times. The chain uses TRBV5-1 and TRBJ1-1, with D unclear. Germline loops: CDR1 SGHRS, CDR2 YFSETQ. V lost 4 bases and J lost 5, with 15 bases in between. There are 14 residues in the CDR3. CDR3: CASSPPPPGTEAFF. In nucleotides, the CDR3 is TGCGCCAGCAGCCCCCCTCCCCCGGGGACTGAAGCTTTCTTT.

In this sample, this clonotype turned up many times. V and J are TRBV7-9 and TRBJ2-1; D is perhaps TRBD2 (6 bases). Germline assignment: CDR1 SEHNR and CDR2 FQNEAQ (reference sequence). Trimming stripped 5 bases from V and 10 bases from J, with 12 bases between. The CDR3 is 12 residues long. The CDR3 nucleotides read TGTGCCAGCAGCCGGGACCGGGGGGAGCAGTTCTTC. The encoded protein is CASSRDRGEQFF.

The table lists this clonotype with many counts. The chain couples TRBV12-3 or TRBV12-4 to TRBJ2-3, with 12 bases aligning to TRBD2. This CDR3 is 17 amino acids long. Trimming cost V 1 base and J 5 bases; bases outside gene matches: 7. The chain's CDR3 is CASSLELAGGGGDTQYF. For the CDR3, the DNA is TGTGCCAGCAGTTTAGAACTAGCGGGAGGCGGAGGAGATACGCAGTATTTT.